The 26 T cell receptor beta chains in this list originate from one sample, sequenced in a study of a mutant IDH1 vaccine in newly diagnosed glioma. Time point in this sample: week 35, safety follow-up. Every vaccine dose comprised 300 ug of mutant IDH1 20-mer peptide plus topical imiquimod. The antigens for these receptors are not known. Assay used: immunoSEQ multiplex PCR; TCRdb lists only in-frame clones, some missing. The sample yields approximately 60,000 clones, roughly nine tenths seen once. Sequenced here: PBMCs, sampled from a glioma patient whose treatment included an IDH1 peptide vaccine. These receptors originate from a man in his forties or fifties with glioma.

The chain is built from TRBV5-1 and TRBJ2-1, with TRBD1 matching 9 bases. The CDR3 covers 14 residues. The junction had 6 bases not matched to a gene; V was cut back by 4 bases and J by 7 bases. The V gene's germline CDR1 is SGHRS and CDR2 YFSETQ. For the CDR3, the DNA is TGCGCCAGCAGCGGGACAGGGTTGGGGAATGAGCAGTTCTTC. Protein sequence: CASSGTGLGNEQFF.

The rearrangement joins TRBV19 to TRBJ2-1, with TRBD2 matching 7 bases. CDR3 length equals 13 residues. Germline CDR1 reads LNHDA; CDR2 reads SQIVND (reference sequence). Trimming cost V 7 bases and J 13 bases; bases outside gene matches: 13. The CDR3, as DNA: TGTGCCAGTACTACGCGCGGGAGTAAAAATCAGTTCTTC. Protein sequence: CASTTRGSKNQFF. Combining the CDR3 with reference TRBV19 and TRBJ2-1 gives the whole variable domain DGGITQSPKYLFRKEGQNVTLSCEQNLNHDAMYWYRQDPGQGLRLIYYSQIVNDFQKGDIAEGYSVSREKKESFPLTVTSAQKNPTAFYLCASTTRGSKNQFFGPGTRLTVL.

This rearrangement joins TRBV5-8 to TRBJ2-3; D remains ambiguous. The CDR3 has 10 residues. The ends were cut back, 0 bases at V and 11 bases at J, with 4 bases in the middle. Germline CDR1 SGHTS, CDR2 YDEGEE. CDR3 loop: CASSLAGQYF. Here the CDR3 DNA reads TGTGCCAGCAGCTTGGCTGGGCAGTATTTT.

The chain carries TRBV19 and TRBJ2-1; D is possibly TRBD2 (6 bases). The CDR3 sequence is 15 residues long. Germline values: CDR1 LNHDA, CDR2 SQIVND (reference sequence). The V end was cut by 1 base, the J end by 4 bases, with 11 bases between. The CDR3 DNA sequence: TGTGCCAGTAGTATAGGACTAGGCACGTACAATGAGCAGTTCTTC. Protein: CASSIGLGTYNEQFF.

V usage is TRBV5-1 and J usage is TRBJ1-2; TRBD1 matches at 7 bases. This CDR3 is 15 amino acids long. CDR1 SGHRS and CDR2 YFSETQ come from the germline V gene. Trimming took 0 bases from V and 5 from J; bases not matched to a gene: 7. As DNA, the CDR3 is TGCGCCAGCAGCTTGGAGGGGGCAGGGAGGTATGGCTACACCTTC. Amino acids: CASSLEGAGRYGYTF.

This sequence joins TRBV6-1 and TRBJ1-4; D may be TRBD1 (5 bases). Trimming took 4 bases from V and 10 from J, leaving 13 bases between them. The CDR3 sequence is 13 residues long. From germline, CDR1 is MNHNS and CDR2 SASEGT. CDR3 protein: CASSGDYRVKLFF. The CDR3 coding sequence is TGTGCCAGCAGTGGGGACTATAGGGTAAAACTGTTTTTT.

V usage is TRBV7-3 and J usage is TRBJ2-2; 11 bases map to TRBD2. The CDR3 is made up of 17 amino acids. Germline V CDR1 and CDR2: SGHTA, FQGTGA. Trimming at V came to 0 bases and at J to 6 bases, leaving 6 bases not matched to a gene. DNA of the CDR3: TGTGCCAGCAGCTTAACGGTGACTAGCGGGGCGGCCGGGGAGCTGTTTTTT. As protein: CASSLTVTSGAAGELFF.

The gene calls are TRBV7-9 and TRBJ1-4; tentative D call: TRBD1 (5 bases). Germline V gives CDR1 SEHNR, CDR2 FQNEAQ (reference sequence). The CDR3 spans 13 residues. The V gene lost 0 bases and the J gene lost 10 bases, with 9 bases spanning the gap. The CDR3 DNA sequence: TGTGCCAGCAGCTTAGCCCAGGGAGGAAAACTGTTTTTT. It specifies CASSLAQGGKLFF.

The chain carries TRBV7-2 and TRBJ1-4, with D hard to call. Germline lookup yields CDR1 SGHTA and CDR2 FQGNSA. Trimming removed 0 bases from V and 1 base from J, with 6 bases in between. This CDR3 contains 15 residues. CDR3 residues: CASSLARGTNEKLFF. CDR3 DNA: TGTGCCAGCAGCTTAGCGCGGGGAACTAATGAAAAACTGTTTTTT.

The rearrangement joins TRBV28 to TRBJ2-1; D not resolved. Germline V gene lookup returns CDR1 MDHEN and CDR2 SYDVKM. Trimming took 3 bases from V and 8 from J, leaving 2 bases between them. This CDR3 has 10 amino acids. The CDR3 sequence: CASSFDEQFF. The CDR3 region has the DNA TGTGCCAGCAGTTTTGATGAGCAGTTCTTC.

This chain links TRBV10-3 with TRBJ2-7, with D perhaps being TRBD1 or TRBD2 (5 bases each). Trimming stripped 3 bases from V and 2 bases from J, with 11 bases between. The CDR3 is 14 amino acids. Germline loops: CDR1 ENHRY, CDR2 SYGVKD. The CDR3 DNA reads TGTGCCATCAGTGAAGGGACGGGCCCCTACGAGCAGTACTTC. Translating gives CAISEGTGPYEQYF.

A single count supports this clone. CDR3 loop: CASHRDRVQPQHF. The CDR3 DNA reads TGTGCCAGTCACCGGGACAGGGTTCAGCCCCAGCATTTT. V and J are TRBV28 and TRBJ1-5; 9 bases fit TRBD1. Trimming took 9 bases from V and 6 from J; bases not matched to a gene: 6. Germline loops: CDR1 MDHEN, CDR2 SYDVKM. The CDR3 is 13 amino acids.

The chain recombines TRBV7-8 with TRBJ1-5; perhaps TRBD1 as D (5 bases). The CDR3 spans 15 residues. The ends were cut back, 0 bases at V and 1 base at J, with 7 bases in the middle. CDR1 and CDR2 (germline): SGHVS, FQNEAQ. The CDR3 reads CASSLAWGSNQPQHF. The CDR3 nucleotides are TGTGCCAGCAGCTTAGCGTGGGGCAGCAATCAGCCCCAGCATTTT.

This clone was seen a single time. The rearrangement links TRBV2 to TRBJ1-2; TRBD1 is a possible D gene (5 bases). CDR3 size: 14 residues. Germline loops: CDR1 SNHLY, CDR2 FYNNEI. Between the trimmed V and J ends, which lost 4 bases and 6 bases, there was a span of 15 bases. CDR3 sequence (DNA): TGTGCCAGCAGTGTAGCGGGACCCAGGGATGGCTACACCTTC. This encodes CASSVAGPRDGYTF.

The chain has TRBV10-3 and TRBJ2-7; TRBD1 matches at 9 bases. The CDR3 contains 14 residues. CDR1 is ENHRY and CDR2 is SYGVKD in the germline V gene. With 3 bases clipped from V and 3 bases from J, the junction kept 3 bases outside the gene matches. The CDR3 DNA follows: TGTGCCATCAGTGACGGACAGGGGATCTACGAGCAGTACTTC. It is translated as CAISDGQGIYEQYF.

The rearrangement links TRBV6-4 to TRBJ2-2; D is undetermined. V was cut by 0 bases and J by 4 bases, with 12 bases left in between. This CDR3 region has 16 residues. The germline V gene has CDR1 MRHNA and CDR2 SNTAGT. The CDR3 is CASSDSSLGFTGELFF. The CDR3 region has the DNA TGTGCCAGCAGTGACTCGAGTTTGGGGTTCACCGGGGAGCTGTTTTTT.

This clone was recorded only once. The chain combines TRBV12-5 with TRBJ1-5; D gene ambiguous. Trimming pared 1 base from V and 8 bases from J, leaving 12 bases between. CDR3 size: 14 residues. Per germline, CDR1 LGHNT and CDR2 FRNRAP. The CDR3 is CASGLGTSPKPQHF. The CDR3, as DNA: TGTGCTAGTGGTTTGGGGACTTCCCCCAAGCCCCAGCATTTT.

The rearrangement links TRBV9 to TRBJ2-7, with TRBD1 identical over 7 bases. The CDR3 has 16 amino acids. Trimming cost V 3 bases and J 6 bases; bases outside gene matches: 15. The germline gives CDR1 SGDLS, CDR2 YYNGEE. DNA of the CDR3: TGTGCCAGCAGCGAGACCGGACAGGTGAGCCCTAGCGAGCAGTACTTC. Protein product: CASSETGQVSPSEQYF.

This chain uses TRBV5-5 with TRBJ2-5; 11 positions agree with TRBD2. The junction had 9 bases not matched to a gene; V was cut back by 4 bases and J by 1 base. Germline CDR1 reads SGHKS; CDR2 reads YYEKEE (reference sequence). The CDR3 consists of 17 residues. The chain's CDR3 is CASSLIPGTSGQETQYF. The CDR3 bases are TGTGCCAGCAGCCTAATTCCCGGGACTAGCGGCCAAGAGACCCAGTACTTC.

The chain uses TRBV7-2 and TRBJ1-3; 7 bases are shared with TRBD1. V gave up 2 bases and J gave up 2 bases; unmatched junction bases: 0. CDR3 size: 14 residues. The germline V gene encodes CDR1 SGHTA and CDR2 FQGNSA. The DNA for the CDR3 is TGTGCCAGCAGCTTAACAGGGGCTGGAAACACCATATATTTT. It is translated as CASSLTGAGNTIYF.

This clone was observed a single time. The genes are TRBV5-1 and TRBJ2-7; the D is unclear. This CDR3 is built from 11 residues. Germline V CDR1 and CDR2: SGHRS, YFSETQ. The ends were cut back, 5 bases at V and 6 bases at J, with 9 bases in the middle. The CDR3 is CASSGEGEQYF. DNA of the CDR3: TGCGCCAGCAGTGGCGAAGGCGAGCAGTACTTC.

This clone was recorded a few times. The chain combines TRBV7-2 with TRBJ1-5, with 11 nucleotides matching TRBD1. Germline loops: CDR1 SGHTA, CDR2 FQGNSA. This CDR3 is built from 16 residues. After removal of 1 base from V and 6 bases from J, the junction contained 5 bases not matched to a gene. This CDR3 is CASSLVSGTGGQPQHF. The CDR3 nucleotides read TGTGCCAGCAGCTTAGTGTCGGGGACAGGGGGTCAGCCCCAGCATTTT.

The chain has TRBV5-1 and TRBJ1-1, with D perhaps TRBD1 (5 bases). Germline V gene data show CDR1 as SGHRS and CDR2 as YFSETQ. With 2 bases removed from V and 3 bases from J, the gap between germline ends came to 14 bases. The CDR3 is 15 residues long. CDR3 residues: CASSFLQARDTEAFF. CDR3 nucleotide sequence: TGCGCCAGCAGCTTCCTACAGGCAAGGGACACTGAAGCTTTCTTT.

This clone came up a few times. CDR3 sequence: CASTADRWSYTF. In nucleotides, the CDR3 is TGTGCCAGCACGGCAGACCGATGGAGCTACACCTTC. The genes are TRBV2 and TRBJ1-2; no definite D call. Germline V gives CDR1 SNHLY, CDR2 FYNNEI. The length of the CDR3 is 12 residues. Between the trimmed V and J ends, which lost 7 bases and 9 bases, there was a span of 15 bases.

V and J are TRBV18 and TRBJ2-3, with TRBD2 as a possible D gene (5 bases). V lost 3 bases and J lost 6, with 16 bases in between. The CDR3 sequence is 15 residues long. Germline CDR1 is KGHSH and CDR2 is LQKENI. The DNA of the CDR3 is TGTGCCAGCTCACCGGCGAATCAAAGGGAGGATACGCAGTATTTT. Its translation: CASSPANQREDTQYF.

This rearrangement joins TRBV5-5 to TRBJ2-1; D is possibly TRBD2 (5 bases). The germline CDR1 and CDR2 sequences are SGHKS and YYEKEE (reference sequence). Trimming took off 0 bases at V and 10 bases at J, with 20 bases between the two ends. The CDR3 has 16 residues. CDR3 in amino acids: CASSLGAAPVGSEQFF. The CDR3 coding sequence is TGTGCCAGCAGCTTGGGAGCGGCCCCCGTAGGATCGGAGCAGTTCTTC.